These 30 T cell receptor beta chains came from one sample sequenced in a study of OX40 agonist ivuxolimab in advanced cancers. Produced via immunoSEQ multiplex PCR; TCRdb's table is partial and in-frame only. The sample has under 8,500 clones, 75% to 85% seen once. The specimen comprised CD4+ or CD8+ T cells sorted from blood, sampled in a trial of the OX40 agonist ivuxolimab. The receptors come from an adult with an advanced solid tumor such as melanoma, head and neck, liver or kidney cancer.

This clone was detected once. This sequence joins TRBV12-5 and TRBJ2-1; unclear D gene. The ends were cut back, 1 base at V and 2 bases at J, with 12 bases in the middle. The CDR3 is made up of 16 amino acids. Germline CDR1 and CDR2: LGHNT and FRNRAP. This CDR3 is CASGLGGWVTYNEQFF. The CDR3 DNA reads TGTGCTAGTGGTTTGGGGGGTTGGGTTACCTACAATGAGCAGTTCTTC.

V usage is TRBV5-4 and J usage is TRBJ1-1, with D perhaps TRBD1 (5 bases). This CDR3 contains 16 residues. CDR1 and CDR2 from the germline V gene are SGHNT and YYREEE (reference sequence). Trimming removed 2 bases from V and 6 bases from J, with 20 bases in between. Here the CDR3 DNA reads TGTGCCAGCAGCTTCACATTGGGGGGGAGGATAGCTGAAGCTTTCTTT. Amino acid sequence: CASSFTLGGRIAEAFF.

This clone has a handful of counts. The rearrangement joins TRBV2 to TRBJ2-2; tentative D call: TRBD2 (6 bases). Germline V gene sequence: CDR1 SNHLY, CDR2 FYNNEI. V lost 3 bases and J lost 6, with 11 bases in between. CDR3 size: 14 residues. The CDR3 DNA follows: TGTGCCAGCAGTGACGGGGGTGGGTCCGGGGAGCTGTTTTTT. Translation: CASSDGGGSGELFF.

This clone was seen just once. The V and J genes are TRBV4-2 and TRBJ1-4; D gene uncertain. The germline V gene encodes CDR1 LGHNA and CDR2 YNFKEQ. The CDR3 runs to 16 residues. The V end was cut by 4 bases, the J end by 0 bases, with 12 bases between. Written as DNA, the CDR3 is TGTGCCAGCAGCCTCCTAACACAAGCAACTAATGAAAAACTGTTTTTT. Translated, it gives CASSLLTQATNEKLFF.

The V call is TRBV11-3, the J call TRBJ2-1, with D possibly being TRBD2 (6 bases). CDR1 is SGHNT, CDR2 YENEEA, per germline. The CDR3 is 15 amino acids. The V end was cut by 1 base, the J end by 9 bases, with 16 bases between. The CDR3 DNA sequence: TGTGCCAGCAGCTTAGGGTATGGCGGGGTAATTGAGCAGTTCTTC. It codes for CASSLGYGGVIEQFF.

This chain connects TRBV14 to TRBJ2-7; D is possibly TRBD1 (6 bases). Trimming took off 5 bases at V and 4 bases at J, with 9 bases between the two ends. Germline lookup yields CDR1 SGHDN and CDR2 FVKESK. CDR3 length equals 12 residues. CDR3 DNA sequence: TGTGCCAGCAGCTGGACAGCGTACGAGCAGTACTTC. Translated, it gives CASSWTAYEQYF. Together with reference TRBV14 and TRBJ2-7, the CDR3 gives the full variable domain: EAGVTQFPSHSVIEKGQTVTLRCDPISGHDNLYWYRRVMGKEIKFLLHFVKESKQDESGMPNNRFLAERTGGTYSTLKVQPAELEDSGVYFCASSWTAYEQYFGPGTRLTVT.

The rearrangement uses TRBV6-1 and TRBJ2-3, with 8 bases identical to TRBD1. In germline, CDR1 is MNHNS, CDR2 SASEGT. The CDR3 totals 15 residues. Trimming cost V 2 bases and J 4 bases; bases outside gene matches: 5. This chain's CDR3 is CASSEMMTGADTQYF. In DNA, the CDR3 is TGTGCCAGCAGTGAAATGATGACAGGGGCAGATACGCAGTATTTT.

The gene calls are TRBV9 and TRBJ2-2; D uncertain. Deletions cut 3 bases from V and 1 base from J, with 4 bases between. Germline loops: CDR1 SGDLS, CDR2 YYNGEE. The length of the CDR3 is 13 residues. CDR3 coding DNA: TGTGCCAGCAGCGCTGGGAACACCGGGGAGCTGTTTTTT. The encoded protein is CASSAGNTGELFF.

The chain has TRBV27 and TRBJ1-3, with a weak D call TRBD1 (6 bases). V dropped 5 bases and J dropped 6 bases, with 17 bases sitting between them. This CDR3 contains 15 residues. From germline, CDR1 is MNHEY and CDR2 SMNVEV (reference sequence). CDR3 protein: CASSASWGLENTIYF. The CDR3 DNA follows: TGTGCCAGCAGTGCCTCGTGGGGGCTCGAAAACACCATATATTTT.

This clone was counted between two and nine times. The CDR3 protein is CASMAGPGYTF. The DNA of the CDR3 is TGTGCCAGCATGGCAGGGCCTGGCTACACCTTC. V is TRBV6-5 and J is TRBJ1-2; the D gene is possibly TRBD1 (5 bases). CDR3 size: 11 residues. Per germline, CDR1 MNHEY and CDR2 SVGAGI. The V gene lost 7 bases and the J gene lost 7 bases, with 10 bases spanning the gap.

This clone has only a few counts. CDR3 DNA sequence: TGTGCCAGCAGCGACATTTTTAGGTCTGAAGCTTTCTTT. Its translation: CASSDIFRSEAFF. The genes are TRBV6-1 and TRBJ1-1; D ambiguous. The CDR3 sequence is 13 residues long. Germline-derived CDR1 and CDR2 are MNHNS and SASEGT. The V end was cut by 6 bases, the J end by 6 bases, with 14 bases between.

J is TRBJ2-2 and V is TRBV25-1; 9 bases agree with TRBD2. The CDR3 length is 17 residues. Germline V gene sequence: CDR1 MGHDK, CDR2 SYGVNS. V shed 3 bases and J 2 bases; nucleotides not matched to a gene: 7. DNA for the CDR3: TGTGCCAGCAGTGACCCCAGCGGGGGGCCAAACACCGGGGAGCTGTTTTTT. It encodes CASSDPSGGPNTGELFF.

This chain uses TRBV6-4 with TRBJ2-3, with TRBD2 matching over 10 bases. Per the germline V gene, CDR1 is MRHNA and CDR2 is SNTAGT. After removal of 0 bases from V and 6 bases from J, the junction contained 6 bases not matched to a gene. The CDR3 runs 16 residues. CDR3 nucleotides: TGTGCCAGCAGTGACTCGAGCGGGGGGGCCCTCGATACGCAGTATTTT. Translating it yields CASSDSSGGALDTQYF.

The chain's CDR3 is CASGTKSTDTQYF. CDR3 DNA: TGTGCTAGTGGTACCAAGTCCACAGATACGCAGTATTTT. The chain recombines TRBV12-5 with TRBJ2-3; D unclear. The germline V gene encodes CDR1 LGHNT and CDR2 FRNRAP. The V end was cut by 5 bases, the J end by 2 bases, with 8 bases between. The CDR3 runs 13 residues.

This clone was recorded only once. CDR3 in amino acids: CASSQTLRGAYSPLHF. CDR3 sequence (DNA): TGTGCCAGCAGCCAAACGCTAAGGGGAGCTTACTCACCCCTCCACTTT. This chain joins TRBV4-2 and TRBJ1-6; tentatively, D is TRBD1 (5 bases). Germline CDR1 reads LGHNA; CDR2 reads YNFKEQ. The CDR3 consists of 16 residues. Trimming took off 2 bases at V and 10 bases at J, with 18 bases between the two ends.

The genes are TRBV5-1 and TRBJ2-7, with TRBD1 as a possible D gene (5 bases). The CDR3 loop spans 18 amino acids. Trimming stripped 0 bases from V and 2 bases from J, with 21 bases between. Looked up from germline, CDR1 is SGHRS and CDR2 is YFSETQ. As DNA, the CDR3 is TGCGCCAGCAGCTTGGCGGGCTGGGGCAACTCTGGGACCTACGAGCAGTACTTC. The encoded protein is CASSLAGWGNSGTYEQYF.

The chain carries TRBV6-5 and TRBJ1-3; D call uncertain. Germline CDR1 reads MNHEY; CDR2 reads SVGAGI. CDR3 length: 15 amino acids. Trimming removed 2 bases from V and 0 bases from J, with 8 bases in between. The CDR3, as DNA: TGTGCCAGCAGTTACCGGGAGAGCTCTGGAAACACCATATATTTT. It yields the protein CASSYRESSGNTIYF.

The chain couples TRBV25-1 to TRBJ2-2; maybe TRBD2 (7 bases). Germline CDR1 MGHDK, CDR2 SYGVNS. V lost 8 bases and J lost 3, with 13 bases in between. CDR3 size: 14 residues. The CDR3 DNA sequence: TGTGCCAGCTCGGGCGGGGGCGACACCGGGGAGCTGTTTTTT. Its protein is CASSGGGDTGELFF.

The table lists this clone with a few counts. The rearrangement uses TRBV27 and TRBJ1-2; 7 nucleotides align to TRBD1. V gave up 5 bases and J gave up 3 bases; unmatched junction bases: 3. From germline, CDR1 is MNHEY and CDR2 SMNVEV (reference sequence). The CDR3 is made up of 13 amino acids. The CDR3 loop is CASSPGTDYGYTF. The CDR3 nucleotides are TGTGCCAGCAGTCCAGGGACAGACTATGGCTACACCTTC.

The chain links TRBV27 to TRBJ2-5, with TRBD2 matching over 9 bases. The trim removed 3 bases at V and 7 bases at J, leaving 12 bases unmatched. The germline V gene has CDR1 MNHEY and CDR2 SMNVEV (reference sequence). The length of the CDR3 is 16 residues. This CDR3 reads CASSFTSPGREGTQYF. The CDR3, as DNA: TGTGCCAGCAGTTTTACCTCCCCCGGGCGGGAGGGGACCCAGTACTTC.

The CDR3 DNA reads as TGTGCCAGCAGCGGCCTGACTAGCGGGAGCTACAATGAGCAGTTCTTC. Translation gives CASSGLTSGSYNEQFF. The rearrangement uses TRBV9 and TRBJ2-1, with 12 positions matching TRBD2. Germline V gives CDR1 SGDLS, CDR2 YYNGEE. This CDR3 has 16 amino acids. V gave up 3 bases and J gave up 3 bases; unmatched junction bases: 4.

The rearrangement uses TRBV10-3 and TRBJ1-1; D is undetermined. This CDR3 is built from 13 residues. Germline values: CDR1 ENHRY, CDR2 SYGVKD. The V end was cut by 2 bases, the J end by 3 bases, with 7 bases between. The CDR3 DNA reads TGTGCCATCAGTGAGCAGAAGGACACTGAAGCTTTCTTT. Translating gives CAISEQKDTEAFF.

V is TRBV4-2 and J is TRBJ1-2; D is ambiguous. Deletions cut 3 bases from V and 1 base from J, with 12 bases between. This CDR3 spans 15 amino acids. CDR1 and CDR2 from the germline V gene are LGHNA and YNFKEQ. The CDR3 here is CASSHPGSVNYGYTF. For the CDR3, the DNA is TGTGCCAGCAGCCACCCGGGCTCGGTTAACTATGGCTACACCTTC.

This chain joins TRBV5-6 and TRBJ2-1; 8 bases are shared with TRBD2. The CDR3 runs to 18 residues. Germline-derived CDR1 and CDR2 are SGHDT and YYEEEE. Trimming at V came to 0 bases and at J to 10 bases, leaving 18 bases not matched to a gene. CDR3 sequence reads: CASSLVTGGGSRRGEQFF. CDR3 in DNA: TGTGCCAGCAGCTTGGTAACGGGCGGGGGGAGCCGTCGGGGCGAGCAGTTCTTC.

This clone came up once. This chain uses TRBV27 with TRBJ2-2, with TRBD1 identical over 10 bases. V was pared by 10 bases and J by 4 bases, with 3 bases of the junction left unmatched. The CDR3 extends over 13 amino acids. Germline V gives CDR1 MNHEY, CDR2 SMNVEV (reference sequence). The CDR3, as DNA: TGTGCCACCTGGACAGGGGGCACCGGGGAGCTGTTTTTT. Residues: CATWTGGTGELFF.

The genes are TRBV19 and TRBJ1-6, with D possibly being TRBD1 (6 bases). Trimming pared 5 bases from V and 7 bases from J, leaving 24 bases between. The CDR3 spans 18 residues. Germline CDR1 is LNHDA and CDR2 is SQIVND (reference sequence). CDR3 nucleotide sequence: TGTGCCAGTAGTTTTTTTGCCGGGGACACTATGGTGAATTCACCCCTCCACTTT. This encodes CASSFFAGDTMVNSPLHF.

This clone was counted a single time. V gene TRBV6-5 combines with J gene TRBJ1-1; D is ambiguous. Trimming cost V 7 bases and J 1 base, with 13 bases left between them. Per the germline V gene, CDR1 is MNHEY and CDR2 is SVGAGI. CDR3 length: 14 amino acids. The CDR3 coding sequence is TGTGCCAGCAATACCGGCGGGTGGAACACTGAAGCTTTCTTT. Its translation: CASNTGGWNTEAFF.

The chain employs TRBV4-1 and TRBJ2-3, with D unresolved. V was clipped by 0 bases and J by 1 base, with 11 bases between them. The CDR3 sequence is 16 residues long. Germline CDR1 and CDR2: MGHRA and YSYEKL. CDR3 nucleotides: TGCGCCAGCAGCCAAGAATACTACGCTGGCACAGATACGCAGTATTTT. Its translation: CASSQEYYAGTDTQYF.

Worth noting for this clone: The identical CDR3 is also encoded by other nucleotide sequences in the sample. The chain uses TRBV9 and TRBJ1-5; the D is unclear. The CDR3 runs to 15 residues. Trimming pared 0 bases from V and 0 bases from J, leaving 7 bases between. CDR1 and CDR2 from the germline V gene are SGDLS and YYNGEE. Here the CDR3 reads CASSVEGISNQPQHF. DNA of the CDR3: TGTGCCAGCAGCGTAGAGGGTATTAGCAATCAGCCCCAGCATTTT.

In its sample, this clone is medium-sized. The chain has TRBV4-3 and TRBJ1-4, with TRBD1 matching over 7 bases. Germline values: CDR1 LGHNA, CDR2 YSLEER. J gave up 7 bases and V 0 bases, and 5 bases lay outside the gene matches. This CDR3 contains 15 residues. This chain's CDR3 is CASSQDGGDSEKLFF. In DNA form, the CDR3 reads TGCGCCAGCAGCCAAGATGGGGGGGACAGTGAAAAACTGTTTTTT.